The clone carrying this T cell receptor (beta chain) is termed medium-sized. The CDR3 runs 10 residues. Germline V gene sequence: CDR1 SQVTM, CDR2 ANQGSEA. V gave up 7 bases and J gave up 7 bases, with 8 bases separating them. The data stem from a study of blood T cell repertoires in COVID-19. Study-level information: T cells, B-cell-depleted T cells, or PBMCs provided the cDNA or gDNA that served as material.

Per the authors' pipeline: The assay estimated nucleated cells by amplifying reference gene primers. Sequenced by immunoSEQ multiplex PCR; TCRdb stores in-frame clones only, minus some. D and trimming come from the DNA, and the V and J calls and clone size come from that table. Of some 190,000 clones in the sample, 84% were seen once. In terms of age and location, participants ranged from about 18 to 95 years and lived in approximately 26 US areas. Participant reports of clinical history set cohort assignment. Sequencing used PBMCs or T cells enriched from blood (not recorded which). The origin of this receptor is a young woman who had been exposed to COVID-19. The V gene is TRBV29-1, the J gene TRBJ2-1; no firm D call. The CDR3 DNA follows: TGCAGCGCTAACGGGAATGAGCAGTTCTTC. Translated: CSANGNEQFF.